This entry features one T cell receptor beta chain sequence. Its antigen is not known. This record comes from a study of siplizumab effects on memory and regulatory T cells. Germline assignment: CDR1 MNHEY and CDR2 SMNVEV (reference sequence). The CDR3 extends over 13 amino acids. The V and J ends lost 5 bases and 0 bases respectively, with 8 bases between them. Study results and caveats: Under siplizumab, alloreactive sequences traced to unstimulated CD4+ memory cells were significantly reduced. Apparently more diverse than memory cells, naive T cells also seemed major alloresponse contributors. Unstimulated subset assignment was obtained for only a minor fraction of alloreactive clones.

Here immunoSEQ multiplex PCR was the method, and the copy in TCRdb shows in-frame clones only, minus some. The sample carries approximately 100,000 clones, about 91% recorded once. This clonotype was obtained from a human donor in good health. Some clones in this sample may be carry-over from other donors' samples. Sequencing was performed on CD4+ T cells sorted from blood. The chain is built from TRBV27 and TRBJ2-7; D not certain. CDR3 amino acids: CASSPGYSYEQYF. CDR3 nucleotides: TGTGCCAGCAGTCCAGGTTACTCCTACGAGCAGTACTTC.